This T cell receptor (beta chain) was recovered during a study of T cells in Graves' hyperthyroidism and ophthalmopathy (dated by TCRdb to about 2019). Describing the broader study: Peripheral blood samples were taken at initial diagnosis, before any treatment was given. After blood sampling, hyperthyroidism patients were treated with methimazole at a starting dose of 30 mg daily, and ophthalmopathy patients were treated with high-dose intravenous methylprednisolone. To identify distinguishing TCR V-J signatures, a discovery cohort of 100 patients was used, comprising some 45 with Graves' ophthalmopathy and some 57 with stable Graves' hyperthyroidism. The study also compared thyroid tissue and blood T-cell repertoires from over 5 Graves' hyperthyroidism patients. According to the paper, TCR Vbeta CDR3 sequencing was carried out on approximately 140 peripheral blood samples, which came from fewer than 50 ophthalmopathy, roughly 75 hyperthyroidism and about 17 progressor patients. Whether ophthalmopathy could be predicted prospectively was tested in an independent validation cohort made up of 18 to 20 hyperthyroidism patients plus 17 patients who later progressed to ophthalmopathy. For training and testing, the 95 to 100 patients in the discovery cohort were randomly divided in a 7:3 ratio.

Graves' hyperthyroidism was defined as stable when no progression to ophthalmopathy occurred over 18 months of follow-up. The hyperthyroidism patients were between 18 and 65 years old and newly diagnosed, with a disease duration of less than 2 months. Exclusion was applied to patients with uncontrolled infections, other autoimmune diseases, pregnancy or lactation. Diagnoses were based on clinical symptoms, serum thyroxine and TRAb, thyroid ultrasound and orbital computed tomography. Ficoll-Paque density gradient centrifugation was used to isolate PBMCs from approximately 10 ml of fresh peripheral blood. Total RNA was extracted using Trizol reagent, and RNA quality was assessed on an Agilent 2100 Bioanalyzer. This clonotype was recorded at least ten times. Its binding antigen is unknown. Per-nucleotide qualities are absent, and no much larger clonotype sits a single base away. Broader findings and caveats from the paper: In validation, the model predicted progression to ophthalmopathy a median of about 5.9 months before onset, with 65% to 71% sensitivity and 72.22% specificity. Ophthalmopathy was separated from stable hyperthyroidism by a 13 V-J signature model, with over 85% sensitivity and 81% to 82% specificity obtained in cross-validation and 80%/75% obtained in testing. Blood samples also contained most of the expanded thyroid clonotypes (frequency above 0.001), which suggests that blood repertoires may reflect thyroid immune responses. No statistical method was used to set the sample size in advance, and investigators knew the group allocation.

The germline V gene sets CDR1 to SNHLY and CDR2 to FYNNEI. The CDR3, cysteine through phenylalanine, is 14 amino acids long. Kept here is only the CDR3 DNA, which spans 42 bases and is read in frame from base 1. The V end loses 4 bases and the J end loses 7 bases, and a stretch of 13 bases separates them. The TCR beta CDR3 regions were amplified from the RNA transcripts. A first-round RT-PCR of the TCR CDR3 used the HTBI primer set with the Qiagen OneStep RT-PCR kit. Libraries were constructed in a second round of multiplex PCR, after which size selection and purification were carried out. Libraries were sequenced paired-end with 100 bp reads on an Illumina HiSeq2000. The authors' analysis ran thus. Raw data were processed with SOAPnuke, discarding reads with adapters, uncalled bases, mean Phred below 15, or no exact constant-primer or identifier match. COPE v1.2.5 was used to merge the high-quality paired reads, and each unique nucleotide sequence was defined as a clonotype. MiTCR v1.1 was used to align clonotypes to the IMGT TRBV, TRBD and TRBJ reference segments. The analysis was restricted to V-J combinations with a frequency above 0.0001, which together covered over 99% of the repertoires. A TCS score was defined as the ratio of F50 (clonal expansion) to E x V (chaos), with BLOSUM62-based TCRdist applied between CDR3 peptides within each V-J. Welch's t-statistics and random forest reduced several hundred V-J features to 10 to 15, which were used in a naive Bayes classifier (R e1071). The public sequencing data were trimmed at Q25 with fastp and processed into clonotypes with MiXCR by TCRdb, which kept only in-frame beta chains. Records with the same CDR3 protein are collapsed into one entry carrying the most frequent genes and DNA. Here the V and J calls rest on TCRdb's processing, not on the authors' analysis. Here the sample has roughly 380,000 distinct CDR3 sequences; around 14% occur a single time. The ten top clones hold approximately 11% of the sample.

The V and J segments used are TRBV2 and TRBJ2-2; TRBD2 is a weak D gene call, 6 bases matching. The TCR sequence derives from a woman aged 55-69 years with Graves' hyperthyroidism. Material: blood. CDR3 protein: CASSVGGRHGELFF. The nucleotides read TGTGCCAGCAGTGTTGGGGGGAGACACGGGGAGCTGTTTTTT.